This T cell receptor beta chain comes out of a study of blood T cell repertoires in COVID-19. In the study overall: Acute and convalescent COVID-19 samples came from the United States, Italy and Spain.

J lost 5 bases, V lost 2 bases, and 10 bases had no gene match. The CDR3 loop spans 17 amino acids. The V gene's germline CDR1 is KGHSH and CDR2 LQKENI. As handled by the study authors: Estimation of nucleated cell counts relied on the amplification of reference gene primers. Libraries were prepared by immunoSEQ multiplex PCR; TCRdb keeps only in-frame clonotypes and omits some of them. Clonal size and the V and J genes are those of that table, whereas D and trimming came from the DNA. In the table there are approximately 140,000 clones, approximately 84% of which are singletons. The chain is built from TRBV18 and TRBJ2-7, with 12 nucleotides matching TRBD2. This sequence originates from a woman aged 50 to 60 with acute COVID-19. Material for sequencing was PBMCs or T cells enriched from blood (not recorded which). DNA for the CDR3: TGTGCCAGCTCACCAATCTCTAGCGGGAGGGCAGTCCACGAGCAGTACTTC. Its protein product is CASSPISSGRAVHEQYF.